What follows are 32 T cell receptor beta chains derived from one specimen sequenced in a study of shared clonotypes between healthy human individuals. The data were produced by immunoSEQ multiplex PCR, yet TCRdb's version contains in-frame clones alone and is incomplete. The sample gives more than 400,000 clones, 90% to 96% of which show up once; approximately 0.062% is in the top ten. Input material: naive CD4+ T cells sorted from blood. As for subset: CD45RA+ positively selected. The receptors come from a woman aged 25 to 39 in good health.

The chain uses TRBV5-1 and TRBJ2-7; 9 bases match TRBD1. The CDR3 runs to 14 residues. In germline, CDR1 is SGHRS, CDR2 YFSETQ. V lost 4 bases to trimming and J lost 4 bases; unmatched junction nucleotides: 6. CDR3 DNA: TGCGCCAGCAGCCTGACAGGGGGTGAGTACGAGCAGTACTTC. Its protein is CASSLTGGEYEQYF.

The CDR3: CASSLVRNQPQHF. The CDR3 nucleotides are TGTGCCAGCAGCTTAGTAAGGAATCAGCCCCAGCATTTT. The chain recombines TRBV7-2 with TRBJ1-5; D not resolved. This CDR3 comprises 13 residues. V was trimmed by 1 base and J by 4 bases, leaving 5 bases between them. CDR1 and CDR2 from the germline V gene are SGHTA and FQGNSA.

This chain joins TRBV18 and TRBJ1-4, with no clear D. This CDR3 contains 14 residues. Per the germline V gene, CDR1 is KGHSH and CDR2 is LQKENI. V gave up 1 base and J gave up 8 bases, with 11 bases separating them. The CDR3 sequence is CASSPQPPSEKLFF. Here the CDR3 DNA reads TGTGCCAGCTCACCACAGCCCCCTTCCGAAAAACTGTTTTTT.

The chain has TRBV5-1 and TRBJ2-7; D call uncertain. CDR3 length: 14 amino acids. From germline, CDR1 is SGHRS and CDR2 YFSETQ. Trimming removed 7 bases at V and 2 bases at J, with 16 bases between. CDR3 in amino acids: CASAPTTGAYEQYF. DNA of the CDR3: TGCGCCAGCGCCCCCACGACGGGTGCCTACGAGCAGTACTTC.

This chain joins TRBV18 and TRBJ1-4, with D perhaps matching TRBD1 (6 bases). V lost 6 bases, J lost 8 bases, and 13 bases lay in between. The CDR3 runs to 13 residues. Germline loops: CDR1 KGHSH, CDR2 LQKENI. The CDR3 DNA reads TGTGCCAGCTCGCGGGACAAGGCGGAAAAACTGTTTTTT. This translates into CASSRDKAEKLFF. The full variable domain, its missing parts supplied by reference TRBV18 and TRBJ1-4, is NAGVMQNPRHLVRRRGQEARLRCSPMKGHSHVYWYRQLPEEGLKFMVYLQKENIIDESGMPKERFSAEFPKEGPSILRIQQVVRGDSAAYFCASSRDKAEKLFFGSGTQLSVL.

The V call is TRBV6-4, the J call TRBJ2-1; 12 bases align to TRBD1. J was trimmed by 6 bases and V by 6 bases; bases with no gene match: 12. The V gene's germline CDR1 is MRHNA and CDR2 SNTAGT. The CDR3 loop spans 17 amino acids. CDR3 residues: CASSHGTGGSLGNEQFF. The DNA of the CDR3 is TGTGCCAGCAGCCACGGGACAGGGGGCTCCCTCGGCAATGAGCAGTTCTTC.

The rearrangement uses TRBV9 and TRBJ1-1, with 9 positions matching TRBD1. Per the germline V gene, CDR1 is SGDLS and CDR2 is YYNGEE. The CDR3 is 13 residues long. The V and J ends lost 0 bases and 12 bases, in that order; junction bases with no gene match: 6. The CDR3 DNA reads as TGTGCCAGCAGCGTAGGCGACAGGGGGTTATCTTTCTTT. This translates into CASSVGDRGLSFF. Full variable domain (rest looked up from reference TRBV9 and TRBJ1-1): DSGVTQTPKHLITATGQRVTLRCSPRSGDLSVYWYQQSLDQGLQFLIQYYNGEERAKGNILERFSAQQFPDLHSELNLSSLELGDSALYFCASSVGDRGLSFFGQGTRLTVV.

This rearrangement joins TRBV6-6 to TRBJ2-1; D is ambiguous. Trimming left V 2 bases short and J 0 bases short, with 8 bases between. The CDR3 is 15 amino acids. The germline V gene has CDR1 MNHNY and CDR2 SVGAGI (reference sequence). As DNA, the CDR3 is TGTGCCAGCAGTTACGACGATAGCTCCTACAATGAGCAGTTCTTC. This codes for CASSYDDSSYNEQFF.

The DNA of the CDR3 is TGTGCCAGACTCGGACTCGCCTACGAGCAGTACTTC. It translates to CARLGLAYEQYF. The chain carries TRBV6-5 and TRBJ2-7; D possibly corresponds to TRBD2 (5 bases). CDR1 and CDR2 from the germline V gene are MNHEY and SVGAGI. V was cut by 9 bases and J by 2 bases, with 11 bases left in between. This CDR3 is built from 12 residues.

The V gene is TRBV10-3, the J gene TRBJ1-1; TRBD1 might be the D (6 bases). Deletions cut 2 bases from V and 0 bases from J, with 10 bases between. The CDR3 has 15 residues. Germline V gives CDR1 ENHRY, CDR2 SYGVKD. The CDR3 protein is CAISEGQNLNTEAFF. The CDR3 nucleotides read TGTGCCATCAGTGAGGGACAGAATTTGAACACTGAAGCTTTCTTT.

This chain uses TRBV27 with TRBJ1-1, with D perhaps TRBD1 (5 bases). V was trimmed by 3 bases and J by 0 bases, leaving 17 bases between them. The germline CDR1 and CDR2 sequences are MNHEY and SMNVEV (reference sequence). There are 17 residues in the CDR3. Here the CDR3 reads CASSFHAGLLMNTEAFF. The CDR3 DNA is TGTGCCAGCAGTTTCCACGCAGGGCTTCTCATGAACACTGAAGCTTTCTTT.

The CDR3 is CASSRDQLNTEAFF. The DNA for the CDR3 is TGCGCCAGCAGCCGGGACCAGCTGAACACTGAAGCTTTCTTT. V is TRBV5-1 and J is TRBJ1-1, with D possibly TRBD1 on 5 matching bases. This CDR3 contains 14 residues. Germline-derived CDR1 and CDR2 are SGHRS and YFSETQ. V lost 4 bases to trimming and J lost 0 bases, with 10 bases between them.

The gene calls are TRBV5-1 and TRBJ1-2; maybe TRBD1 (5 bases). The CDR3 runs to 13 residues. The germline V and J ends were trimmed by 1 base and 6 bases, with 10 bases remaining between them. Germline V gives CDR1 SGHRS, CDR2 YFSETQ. The CDR3 is CASSLQGTNGYTF. The CDR3 nucleotides read TGCGCCAGCAGCTTGCAGGGTACGAATGGCTACACCTTC.

This rearrangement joins TRBV5-5 to TRBJ2-2, with D tentatively TRBD1 (6 bases). Germline V gene data show CDR1 as SGHKS and CDR2 as YYEKEE (reference sequence). The CDR3 loop spans 16 amino acids. Trimming took off 6 bases at V and 5 bases at J, with 20 bases between the two ends. CDR3 nucleotides: TGTGCCAGCATGCTGGGGGCAGGGGATCGAACCGGGGAGCTGTTTTTT. It specifies CASMLGAGDRTGELFF.

The chain recombines TRBV28 with TRBJ1-3; TRBD1 matches 7 bases. With V trimmed by 4 bases and J by 4 bases, 7 bases remained unmatched. This CDR3 is built from 15 residues. The germline gives CDR1 MDHEN, CDR2 SYDVKM. The chain's CDR3 is CASSSPGQDGNTIYF. The CDR3 region has the DNA TGTGCCAGCAGTTCCCCAGGACAGGACGGAAACACCATATATTTT. Complete variable domain (other parts from reference TRBV28 and TRBJ1-3): DVKVTQSSRYLVKRTGEKVFLECVQDMDHENMFWYRQDPGLGLRLIYFSYDVKMKEKGDIPEGYSVSREKKERFSLILESASTNQTSMYLCASSSPGQDGNTIYFGEGSWLTVV.

V gene TRBV7-9 combines with J gene TRBJ2-3; D is undetermined. The CDR3 is made up of 12 amino acids. The V gene lost 5 bases and the J gene lost 11 bases, with 14 bases spanning the gap. Germline V CDR1 and CDR2: SEHNR, FQNEAQ (reference sequence). CDR3 loop: CASSPDWAGQYF. The CDR3 nucleotides read TGTGCCAGCAGCCCCGACTGGGCTGGGCAGTATTTT.

A note on this clone: Within the sample, other DNA sequences also encode this same CDR3. The V call is TRBV18, the J call TRBJ1-4; D call uncertain. The germline gives CDR1 KGHSH, CDR2 LQKENI. The ends were cut back, 1 base at V and 1 base at J, with 4 bases in the middle. The CDR3 is 14 amino acids. In DNA, the CDR3 is TGTGCCAGCTCACCACGGGGAACTAATGAAAAACTGTTTTTT. As protein: CASSPRGTNEKLFF.

The gene calls are TRBV19 and TRBJ1-1; 7 bases agree with TRBD1. Germline V CDR1 and CDR2: LNHDA, SQIVND (reference sequence). This CDR3 has 13 residues. V lost 6 bases and J lost 1; bases outside the gene matches: 2. The CDR3, as DNA: TGTGCCAGTAGCAGGGACAGGAACACTGAAGCTTTCTTT. Protein sequence: CASSRDRNTEAFF.

This sequence joins TRBV21-1 and TRBJ2-6; the D call of TRBD2 is as the table states it, not checked on the DNA. TRBV21-1 represents a pseudogene. This CDR3 has 17 residues. The CDR3 loop reads CASSKVRDVGGANVLTF. DNA of the CDR3: TGTGCCAGCAGCAAAGTTCGGGATGTCGGGGGGGCCAACGTCCTGACTTTC.

This chain joins TRBV7-8 and TRBJ2-5; 10 positions match TRBD2. The DNA end favors TRBJ2-7, so the J call may be wrong. This CDR3 region has 16 residues. Germline CDR1 and CDR2: SGHVS and FQNEAQ. The CDR3 coding sequence is TGTGCCAGCAGCATAGTACTAGCGGGAAGATCCTACGAGCAGTACTTC. It yields the protein CASSIVLAGRSYEQYF.

V gene TRBV7-8 combines with J gene TRBJ2-7; D is unresolved. V was trimmed by 5 bases and J by 3 bases, leaving 14 bases between them. Germline V gene lookup returns CDR1 SGHVS and CDR2 FQNEAQ. The CDR3 extends over 14 amino acids. This CDR3 reads CASSRNRRDYEQYF. For the CDR3, the DNA is TGTGCCAGCAGCCGAAACCGAAGGGACTACGAGCAGTACTTC.

CDR3 sequence (DNA): TGTGCCAGTAGTAACCGGGCCATGGCGCAGCCCCAGCATTTT. Amino acid sequence: CASSNRAMAQPQHF. The rearrangement links TRBV19 to TRBJ1-5, with D uncertain. The CDR3 extends over 14 amino acids. Germline assignment: CDR1 LNHDA and CDR2 SQIVND (reference sequence). V dropped 4 bases and J dropped 7 bases, with 14 bases sitting between them. Complete variable domain (other parts from reference TRBV19 and TRBJ1-5): DGGITQSPKYLFRKEGQNVTLSCEQNLNHDAMYWYRQDPGQGLRLIYYSQIVNDFQKGDIAEGYSVSREKKESFPLTVTSAQKNPTAFYLCASSNRAMAQPQHFGDGTRLSIL.

This chain links TRBV9 with TRBJ2-1; TRBD2 aligns across 7 bases. The CDR3 loop spans 15 amino acids. The V and J ends lost 0 bases and 2 bases, in that order; junction bases with no gene match: 2. Germline-derived CDR1 and CDR2 are SGDLS and YYNGEE. In nucleotides, the CDR3 is TGTGCCAGCAGCGTAGCCAGCGGGACCTACAATGAGCAGTTCTTC. Its translation is CASSVASGTYNEQFF.

This clone appeared once. The chain uses TRBV30 and TRBJ2-1; 13 nucleotides line up with TRBD2. Unmatched junction bases numbered 5, after V lost 6 bases and J lost 6 bases. Germline values: CDR1 GTSNPN, CDR2 SVGIG (reference sequence). This CDR3 spans 14 amino acids. The CDR3 sequence: CACAGTSGTNEQFF. The CDR3 nucleotides are TGTGCCTGCGCCGGGACTAGCGGGACCAATGAGCAGTTCTTC. Full variable domain (outside the CDR3, taken from reference TRBV30 and TRBJ2-1): SQTIHQWPATLVQPVGSPLSLECTVEGTSNPNLYWYRQAAGRGLQLLFYSVGIGQISSEVPQNLSASRPQDRQFILSSKKLLLSDSGFYLCACAGTSGTNEQFFGPGTRLTVL.

The chain carries TRBV19 and TRBJ2-1; unclear D gene. The CDR3 loop spans 14 amino acids. V lost 7 bases to trimming and J lost 3 bases, with 13 bases between them. Germline CDR1 LNHDA, CDR2 SQIVND (reference sequence). CDR3 protein: CASKRTDHYNEQFF. Here the CDR3 DNA reads TGTGCCAGTAAACGGACGGACCACTACAATGAGCAGTTCTTC.

The J gene is TRBJ1-5, the V gene TRBV5-5, with 7 bases lining up with TRBD1. This CDR3 comprises 15 residues. The V gene's germline CDR1 is SGHKS and CDR2 YYEKEE (reference sequence). V gave up 3 bases and J gave up 0 bases; unmatched junction bases: 3. CDR3 sequence reads: CASSWGQHSNQPQHF. The CDR3 DNA reads as TGTGCCAGCAGCTGGGGACAGCATAGCAATCAGCCCCAGCATTTT.

The rearrangement joins TRBV6-1 to TRBJ2-3; 13 bases line up with TRBD2. The CDR3 consists of 15 residues. CDR1 is MNHNS and CDR2 is SASEGT in the germline V gene. The ends lost 7 bases at V and 2 bases at J; junction bases unmatched: 3. The CDR3 reads CASTLAGGSTDTQYF. The CDR3, as DNA: TGTGCCAGCACACTAGCGGGAGGGTCCACAGATACGCAGTATTTT.

This chain links TRBV2 with TRBJ2-1; possibly TRBD2 for D (6 bases). The CDR3 covers 15 residues. Trimming took off 6 bases at V and 7 bases at J, with 19 bases between the two ends. The V gene's germline CDR1 is SNHLY and CDR2 FYNNEI. CDR3 DNA: TGTGCCAGCAGCCGAACCGGGACTGGGATGAATGAGCAGTTCTTC. It is translated as CASSRTGTGMNEQFF.

This clone was seen just once. The chain uses TRBV19 and TRBJ2-3, with D uncertain. Trimming stripped 10 bases from V and 3 bases from J, with 14 bases between. The CDR3 is 13 residues long. From germline, CDR1 is LNHDA and CDR2 SQIVND (reference sequence). CDR3 sequence: CAIALSETDTQYF. CDR3 nucleotides: TGTGCCATTGCGCTTTCGGAGACAGATACGCAGTATTTT.

The chain is built from TRBV15 and TRBJ2-1; D ambiguous. Germline V gives CDR1 LNHNV, CDR2 YYDKDF (reference sequence). The CDR3 has 15 residues. V lost 0 bases, J lost 5 bases, and 11 bases lay in between. The CDR3 DNA reads as TGTGCCACCAGCAGAGATAGGGATCCCAACAATGAGCAGTTCTTC. It codes for CATSRDRDPNNEQFF.

V is TRBV7-9 and J is TRBJ2-7; D is perhaps TRBD1 or TRBD2 (6 bases each). Germline loops: CDR1 SEHNR, CDR2 FQNEAQ (reference sequence). The CDR3 loop spans 15 amino acids. The V end lost 1 base, the J end lost 7 bases, and 17 bases lay between the germline ends. The CDR3 reads CASSLVGGPSREQYF. The CDR3 region has the DNA TGTGCCAGCAGCTTAGTGGGGGGCCCGTCGCGAGAGCAGTACTTC.

As concerns this clone: Within the sample, other DNA sequences also encode this same CDR3. The chain recombines TRBV18 with TRBJ1-5; D perhaps matches TRBD1 (6 bases). Germline V lookup: CDR1 KGHSH, CDR2 LQKENI. Trimming took off 3 bases at V and 4 bases at J, with 7 bases between the two ends. CDR3 length: 13 amino acids. The CDR3 DNA reads as TGTGCCAGCTCACCTCAGGGGAATCAGCCCCAGCATTTT. This encodes CASSPQGNQPQHF.